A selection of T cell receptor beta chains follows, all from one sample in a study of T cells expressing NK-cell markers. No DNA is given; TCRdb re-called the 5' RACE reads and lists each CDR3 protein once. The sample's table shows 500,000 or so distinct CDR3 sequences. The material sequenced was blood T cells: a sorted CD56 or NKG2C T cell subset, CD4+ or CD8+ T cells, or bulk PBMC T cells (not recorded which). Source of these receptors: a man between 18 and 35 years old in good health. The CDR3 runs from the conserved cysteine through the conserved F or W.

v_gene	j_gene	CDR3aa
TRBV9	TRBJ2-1	CASSAAASGSVSEQFF
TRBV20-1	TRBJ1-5	CSAVPQGSGNQPQHF
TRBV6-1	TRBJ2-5	CASKITSGPSETQYF
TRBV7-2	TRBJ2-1	CASSTGPRNYNEQFF
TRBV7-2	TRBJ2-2	CASSLEVTANTGELFF
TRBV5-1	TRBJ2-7	CASSAILAGGGEQYF
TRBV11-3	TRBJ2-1	CASSPRPLSPEQFF
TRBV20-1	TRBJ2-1	CSARDLGAGRARYNEQFF
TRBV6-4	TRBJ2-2	CASSEAPLAITTGELFF
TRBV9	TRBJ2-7	CASSGDREQYF
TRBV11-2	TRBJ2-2	CASRHRTSGIFRTGELFF
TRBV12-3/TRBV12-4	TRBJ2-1	CASSVRQGANEQFF
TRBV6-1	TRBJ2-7	CASSRMWVRDSHYEQYF
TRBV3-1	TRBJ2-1	CASSQDRGAGEFF
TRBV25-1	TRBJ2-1	CASSADSKVYNEQFF
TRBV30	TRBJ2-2	CAWSRGQGGAGELFF
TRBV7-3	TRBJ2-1	CASRLQGAGNEQFF